This entry features one T cell receptor (beta chain) sequence. Its antigen is currently unknown. This CDR3 is 14 amino acids long. Germline lookup yields CDR1 SEHNR and CDR2 FQNEAQ (reference sequence). The data stem from a study of shared clonotypes between healthy human individuals. Study findings and constraints: Naive subsets tended to show greater estimated richness than memory subsets.

Assay execution took place at the deep level. Sequenced by immunoSEQ multiplex PCR; TCRdb stores in-frame clones only, minus some. This table holds 2 million to 2.5 million clones, 85% to 95% found once. The rearrangement uses TRBV7-9 and TRBJ2-5; a weak D match, TRBD2 (5 bases). The J call is uncertain, as TRBJ2-7 better fits the DNA end. The sample was naive CD4+ T cells from PBMCs. Subset here: CD45RA+ positively selected. This TCR was recovered from a man aged 18 to 30 in good health. Some clones in this sample may be carry-over from other donors' samples. The CDR3 DNA sequence: TGTGCCAGCAGCCCCAGCGGAAGAACCTACGAGCAGTACTTC. Its translation: CASSPSGRTYEQYF.